The clone carrying this TCR beta chain turned up a few times. Its specificity is unknown. CDR1 and CDR2 from the germline V gene are MDHEN and SYDVKM. This CDR3 region has 14 residues. V was trimmed by 4 bases and J by 0 bases, leaving 10 bases between them. This sample is drawn from a study of blood T cells in healthy people across ages. Study results and caveats: Versus aged donors, long-lived donors had higher diversity and more naive CD4+ cells. Across the age range, TCR beta diversity per million T cells fell in a roughly linear way.

A J-beta primer mix and a sample-barcoded 5' primer were used in a second PCR of roughly 7 to 12 cycles. MiXCR, applied by TCRdb to the 5' RACE reads, yields one record per CDR3 protein. The sample lists 850,000 to 1,000,000 distinct CDR3 sequences, just over 50% occurring once. PBMCs numbering at least 6.5 million were isolated per sample. The sequencing input was blood. The gene calls are TRBV28 and TRBJ2-7; D uncertain. The source of this sequence is a woman aged 55-70 years in good health. The CDR3 is CASSYRVSSYEQYF. In DNA form, the CDR3 reads TGTGCCAGCAGTTACCGGGTCTCCTCCTACGAGCAGTACTTC.